This T cell receptor (beta chain) was identified during a study of OX40 agonist ivuxolimab in advanced cancers. Across the whole study: The study gave patients intravenous ivuxolimab at 0.01 to 10 mg/kg every 2 weeks.

Trimming took off 3 bases at V and 6 bases at J, with 9 bases between the two ends. The length of the CDR3 is 13 residues. Germline CDR1 and CDR2: SGHDT and YYEEEE. Profiling relied on immunoSEQ multiplex PCR, and the TCRdb table lists in-frame clones only, not all of them. This sample has over 25,000 clones, with more than 65% found just once. This material consisted of CD4+ or CD8+ T cells sorted from blood, taken in a trial of the OX40 agonist ivuxolimab. This sequence originates from an adult with an advanced solid tumor such as melanoma, head and neck, liver or kidney cancer. The rearrangement links TRBV5-6 to TRBJ2-2; no definite D call. The DNA of the CDR3 is TGTGCCAGCAGCTACAGACCCCCCGGGGAGCTGTTTTTT. It is translated as CASSYRPPGELFF. The variable domain in full, with the rest retrieved from reference TRBV5-6 and TRBJ2-2, is DAGVTQSPTHLIKTRGQQVTLRCSPKSGHDTVSWYQQALGQGPQFIFQYYEEEERQRGNFPDRFSGHQFPNYSSELNVNALLLGDSALYLCASSYRPPGELFFGEGSRLTVL.